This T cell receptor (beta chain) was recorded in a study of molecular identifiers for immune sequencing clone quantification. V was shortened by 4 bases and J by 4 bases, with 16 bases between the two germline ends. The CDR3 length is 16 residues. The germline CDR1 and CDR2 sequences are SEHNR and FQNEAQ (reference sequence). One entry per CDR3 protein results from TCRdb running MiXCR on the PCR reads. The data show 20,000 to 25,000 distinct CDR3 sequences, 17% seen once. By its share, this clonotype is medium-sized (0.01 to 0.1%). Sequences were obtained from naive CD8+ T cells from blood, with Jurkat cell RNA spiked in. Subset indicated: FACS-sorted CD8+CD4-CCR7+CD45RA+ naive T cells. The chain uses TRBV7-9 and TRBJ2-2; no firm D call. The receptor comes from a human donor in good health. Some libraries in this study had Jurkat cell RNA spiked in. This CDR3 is CASSSPFKRRTGELFF. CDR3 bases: TGTGCCAGCAGCTCCCCCTTCAAGCGTCGCACCGGGGAGCTGTTTTTT.